These 26 T cell receptor beta chains came from one sample sequenced in a study of glioma-infiltrating T cells after dendritic cell vaccination. Sequenced by immunoSEQ multiplex PCR; TCRdb stores in-frame clones only, minus some. The sample lists about 65,000 clones, around nine tenths occurring once. Sample time point: after dendritic cell vaccination, including at tumor progression/relapse. The sequencing used blood, collected after dendritic cell vaccination. The receptors stem from a human donor with glioblastoma.

This clone has only a few counts. The chain recombines TRBV4-2 with TRBJ1-5; 8 bases align to TRBD1. J lost 6 bases, V lost 6 bases, and 10 bases had no gene match. The germline CDR1 and CDR2 sequences are LGHNA and YNFKEQ. There are 15 residues in the CDR3. The CDR3 DNA reads TGTGCCAGCAGACAGGACAGGGACATGAGTCAGCCCCAGCATTTT. Translation gives CASRQDRDMSQPQHF.

V is TRBV2 and J is TRBJ2-1; possibly TRBD2 for D (6 bases). The CDR3 consists of 16 residues. CDR1 and CDR2 (germline): SNHLY, FYNNEI. Trimming stripped 7 bases from V and 2 bases from J, with 18 bases between. The CDR3 DNA follows: TGTGCCAGCAAGCTAGACTCCGGGACTCCCTACAATGAGCAGTTCTTC. Protein sequence: CASKLDSGTPYNEQFF.

The chain recombines TRBV15 with TRBJ2-1; TRBD1 matches 8 bases. V shed 0 bases and J 5 bases; nucleotides not matched to a gene: 6. Germline V gives CDR1 LNHNV, CDR2 YYDKDF (reference sequence). This CDR3 region has 16 residues. DNA for the CDR3: TGTGCCACCAGCAGAGATCTGGGACAGGTCCACAATGAGCAGTTCTTC. Amino acid sequence: CATSRDLGQVHNEQFF.

This chain links TRBV2 with TRBJ2-3; TRBD2 might be the D (5 bases). The V and J ends lost 7 bases and 4 bases respectively, with 15 bases between them. This CDR3 comprises 14 residues. CDR1 is SNHLY and CDR2 is FYNNEI in the germline V gene. This CDR3 reads CASNLAGSSDTQYF. The CDR3, as DNA: TGTGCCAGCAATCTAGCAGGTAGCTCAGATACGCAGTATTTT.

The chain uses TRBV7-9 and TRBJ2-5; 9 bases are shared with TRBD1. The assigned J gene may be wrong: the sequence end matches TRBJ2-7 better. Germline V gene sequence: CDR1 SEHNR, CDR2 FQNEAQ (reference sequence). This CDR3 is 16 amino acids long. The CDR3 bases are TGTGCCAGCAGCTTAGTCTCCCCGGGACAGGGTAACGAGCAGTACTTC. This gives the protein CASSLVSPGQGNEQYF.

The V call is TRBV6-1, the J call TRBJ2-3, with D perhaps TRBD2 (6 bases). V gave up 5 bases and J gave up 5 bases, with 17 bases separating them. The CDR3 extends over 15 amino acids. The germline gives CDR1 MNHNS, CDR2 SASEGT. This CDR3 is CASSSGTLAKDTQYF. The CDR3 DNA reads as TGTGCCAGCAGTTCGGGGACTCTCGCTAAAGATACGCAGTATTTT.

The V call is TRBV6-5, the J call TRBJ2-2, with 8 nucleotides matching TRBD1. V shed 6 bases, J shed 3 bases, and the junction held 6 bases outside the gene matches. In germline, CDR1 is MNHEY, CDR2 SVGAGI. CDR3 length: 15 residues. The CDR3 DNA follows: TGTGCCAGCAGCCACGGACAGGGTTACACCGGGGAGCTGTTTTTT. Translating gives CASSHGQGYTGELFF.

The chain couples TRBV7-6 to TRBJ1-1; TRBD1 matches 9 bases. The length of the CDR3 is 14 residues. Looked up from germline, CDR1 is SGHVS and CDR2 is FNYEAQ. Trimming took 3 bases from V and 6 from J; bases not matched to a gene: 5. CDR3 residues: CASSLYTGGAEAFF. The CDR3 coding sequence is TGTGCCAGCAGCTTGTATACAGGGGGCGCTGAAGCTTTCTTT.

The gene calls are TRBV9 and TRBJ1-1; D ambiguous. V dropped 0 bases and J dropped 1 base, with 7 bases sitting between them. From germline, CDR1 is SGDLS and CDR2 YYNGEE. The CDR3 is 14 amino acids. The CDR3 sequence: CASSVGHPNTEAFF. The CDR3 nucleotides are TGTGCCAGCAGCGTAGGACATCCGAACACTGAAGCTTTCTTT.

The count of this clone is one. The CDR3 loop is CASSLGTSGSFKDTQYF. The CDR3, as DNA: TGCGCCAGCAGCCTAGGGACTAGCGGGAGTTTTAAGGATACGCAGTATTTT. This chain connects TRBV10-1 to TRBJ2-3; 14 nucleotides match TRBD2. Germline CDR1 WNHNN, CDR2 SYGVQD (reference sequence). The CDR3 spans 17 residues. V lost 6 bases, J lost 6 bases, and 11 bases stayed unmatched.

The chain couples TRBV7-9 to TRBJ1-1; D is possibly TRBD1 (6 bases). CDR1 is SEHNR and CDR2 is FQNEAQ in the germline V gene (reference sequence). The CDR3 is 15 residues long. V was trimmed by 3 bases and J by 1 base, leaving 12 bases between them. CDR3 sequence: CASSFYLTGNTEAFF. DNA of the CDR3: TGTGCCAGCAGCTTTTACTTGACAGGGAACACTGAAGCTTTCTTT.

Points on this clone: An end of the junction differs from the germline gene, which may be a read error. The V call is TRBV30, the J call TRBJ1-2; possible D gene TRBD1, 6 bases. Germline V gene data show CDR1 as GTSNPN and CDR2 as SVGIG (reference sequence). The CDR3 spans 13 residues. This chain's CDR3 is CAWGNTGNSGYTF. The CDR3 nucleotides are TGTGCCTGGGGAAATACAGGGAACTCTGGCTACACCTTC.

The chain employs TRBV4-3 and TRBJ2-4, with D possibly matching TRBD1 (5 bases). This CDR3 is built from 13 residues. Germline CDR1 and CDR2: LGHNA and YSLEER. The V gene lost 8 bases and the J gene lost 5 bases, with 13 bases spanning the gap. CDR3 region: CASGAEVQNIQYF. CDR3 DNA: TGCGCCAGCGGGGCGGAAGTCCAAAACATTCAGTACTTC.

The CDR3 here is CASSSSRTAYGYTF. The CDR3 nucleotides are TGTGCCAGCAGCTCCAGTCGGACAGCCTATGGCTACACCTTC. This chain joins TRBV7-2 and TRBJ1-2, with D tentatively TRBD1 (6 bases). Germline V lookup: CDR1 SGHTA, CDR2 FQGNSA. Trimming took 4 bases from V and 4 from J, leaving 13 bases between them. The CDR3 is made up of 14 amino acids.

V gene TRBV18 combines with J gene TRBJ1-1, with 10 bases identical to TRBD1. In germline, CDR1 is KGHSH, CDR2 LQKENI. The ends lost 1 base at V and 0 bases at J; junction bases unmatched: 2. The CDR3 is 16 amino acids. The CDR3 nucleotides read TGTGCCAGCTCACCACGGGACAGGGGACTGAACACTGAAGCTTTCTTT. Residues: CASSPRDRGLNTEAFF.

The rearrangement links TRBV5-5 to TRBJ2-7; the match to TRBD1 covers 8 bases. V gave up 0 bases and J gave up 7 bases; unmatched junction bases: 6. Per the germline V gene, CDR1 is SGHKS and CDR2 is YYEKEE (reference sequence). This CDR3 is 14 amino acids long. This CDR3 is CASSLAGGMREQYF. CDR3 sequence (DNA): TGTGCCAGCAGCTTGGCAGGGGGCATGAGAGAGCAGTACTTC.

V usage is TRBV7-8 and J usage is TRBJ2-5; 10 positions agree with TRBD1. This CDR3 spans 16 amino acids. The germline CDR1 and CDR2 sequences are SGHVS and FQNEAQ. With 4 bases clipped from V and 2 bases from J, the junction kept 7 bases outside the gene matches. The CDR3 region is CASSYSRDRGQETQYF. In nucleotides, the CDR3 is TGTGCCAGCAGCTACTCCCGGGACAGGGGTCAAGAGACCCAGTACTTC.

This chain links TRBV5-1 with TRBJ2-3, with D unresolved. Germline V gene data show CDR1 as SGHRS and CDR2 as YFSETQ. V was trimmed by 4 bases and J by 7 bases, leaving 19 bases between them. The CDR3 sequence is 15 residues long. This CDR3 reads CASSPNPTTAYTQYF. For the CDR3, the DNA is TGCGCCAGCAGCCCTAATCCGACAACTGCCTATACGCAGTATTTT.

With respect to this clone: The same CDR3 also results from other DNA sequences found in this sample. The chain is built from TRBV30 and TRBJ2-7, with 12 positions matching TRBD1. V dropped 5 bases and J dropped 3; count of bases not matched to a gene: 8. The CDR3 is 15 residues long. CDR1 is GTSNPN and CDR2 is SVGIG in the germline V gene (reference sequence). CDR3 bases: TGTGCCTGGGGGTTAGGGACAGGGGGCGGCTACGAGCAGTACTTC. Amino acid sequence: CAWGLGTGGGYEQYF.

This clone was seen a handful of times. This chain joins TRBV9 and TRBJ2-1; 9 bases agree with TRBD2. This CDR3 spans 16 amino acids. After removal of 4 bases from V and 7 bases from J, the junction contained 12 bases not matched to a gene. CDR1 SGDLS and CDR2 YYNGEE come from the germline V gene. CDR3 in DNA: TGTGCCAGCAGCCCAGTAGTACTAGCGGGCCTTAATGAGCAGTTCTTC. This encodes CASSPVVLAGLNEQFF.

This chain uses TRBV29-1 with TRBJ2-5; 7 nucleotides line up with TRBD2. The CDR3 contains 11 residues. J lost 5 bases, V lost 7 bases, and 4 bases had no gene match. Germline V gene data show CDR1 as SQVTM and CDR2 as ANQGSEA. CDR3 DNA sequence: TGCAGCGACCTAGCGGTGGAGACCCAGTACTTC. It yields the protein CSDLAVETQYF.

By share, this clone ranks as medium-sized. This chain connects TRBV11-2 to TRBJ1-1; D is possibly TRBD1 (6 bases). The ends were cut back, 2 bases at V and 3 bases at J, with 16 bases in the middle. Germline V lookup: CDR1 SGHAT, CDR2 FQNNGV. CDR3 length equals 16 residues. The CDR3 region is CASSLRWGQVDTEAFF. CDR3 bases: TGTGCCAGCAGCTTACGCTGGGGGCAGGTGGACACTGAAGCTTTCTTT.

V and J are TRBV7-2 and TRBJ2-1, with 8 nucleotides matching TRBD1. The CDR3 sequence is 12 residues long. The trim removed 5 bases at V and 10 bases at J, leaving 4 bases unmatched. In germline, CDR1 is SGHTA, CDR2 FQGNSA. The CDR3 here is CASSVDRGEQFF. CDR3 sequence (DNA): TGTGCCAGCAGCGTAGACAGGGGCGAGCAGTTCTTC.

This chain joins TRBV5-1 and TRBJ2-7; 7 positions agree with TRBD1. This CDR3 contains 14 residues. V was pared by 4 bases and J by 2 bases, with 6 bases of the junction left unmatched. Germline V gives CDR1 SGHRS, CDR2 YFSETQ. For the CDR3, the DNA is TGCGCCAGCAGCGCCGGGACAGCAACCTACGAGCAGTACTTC. Amino acids: CASSAGTATYEQYF.

The sample holds a few counts of this clone. The chain combines TRBV19 with TRBJ2-7, with 7 bases aligning to TRBD2. CDR1 LNHDA and CDR2 SQIVND come from the germline V gene (reference sequence). The J segment lost 2 bases and the V segment lost 7 bases, leaving 8 bases of the junction unmatched. This CDR3 is built from 14 residues. CDR3 residues: CASKILAEAYEQYF. The CDR3 DNA is TGTGCCAGTAAGATTCTAGCGGAGGCCTACGAGCAGTACTTC.

The gene calls are TRBV7-8 and TRBJ2-7; a possible D gene is TRBD1 (6 bases). Germline loops: CDR1 SGHVS, CDR2 FQNEAQ. V lost 3 bases and J lost 3, with 12 bases in between. The CDR3 extends over 14 amino acids. CDR3 sequence reads: CASSLIGRGYEQYF. Here the CDR3 DNA reads TGTGCCAGCAGCTTGATCGGCAGGGGCTACGAGCAGTACTTC.